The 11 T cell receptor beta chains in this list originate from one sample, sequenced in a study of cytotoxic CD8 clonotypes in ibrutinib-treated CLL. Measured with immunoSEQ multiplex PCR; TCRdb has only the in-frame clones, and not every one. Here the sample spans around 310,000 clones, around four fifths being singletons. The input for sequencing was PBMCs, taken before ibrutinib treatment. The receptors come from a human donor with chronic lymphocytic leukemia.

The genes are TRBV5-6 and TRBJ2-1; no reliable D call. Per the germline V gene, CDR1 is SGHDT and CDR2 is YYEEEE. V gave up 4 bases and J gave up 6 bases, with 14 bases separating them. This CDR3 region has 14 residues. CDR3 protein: CASSPVPSVNEQFF. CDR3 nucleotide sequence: TGTGCCAGCAGCCCCGTCCCTTCCGTCAATGAGCAGTTCTTC.

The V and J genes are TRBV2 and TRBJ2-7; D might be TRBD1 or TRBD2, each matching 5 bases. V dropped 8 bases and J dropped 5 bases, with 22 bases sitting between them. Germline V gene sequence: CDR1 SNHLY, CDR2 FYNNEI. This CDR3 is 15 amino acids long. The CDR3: CASAQQVDGDDEQYF. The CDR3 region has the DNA TGTGCCAGCGCCCAACAGGTTGATGGGGACGACGAGCAGTACTTC.

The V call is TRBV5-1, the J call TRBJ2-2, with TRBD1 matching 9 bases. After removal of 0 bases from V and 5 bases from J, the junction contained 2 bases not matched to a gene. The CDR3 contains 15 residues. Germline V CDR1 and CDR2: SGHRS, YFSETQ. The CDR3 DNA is TGCGCCAGCAGCTTGGAACAGGGGGCAACCGGGGAGCTGTTTTTT. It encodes CASSLEQGATGELFF.

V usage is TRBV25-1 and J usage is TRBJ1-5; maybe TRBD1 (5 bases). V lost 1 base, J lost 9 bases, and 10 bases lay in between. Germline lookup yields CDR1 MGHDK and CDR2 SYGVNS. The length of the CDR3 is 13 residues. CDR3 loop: CASSESGARPQHF. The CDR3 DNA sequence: TGTGCCAGCAGTGAATCCGGGGCGCGGCCCCAGCATTTT.

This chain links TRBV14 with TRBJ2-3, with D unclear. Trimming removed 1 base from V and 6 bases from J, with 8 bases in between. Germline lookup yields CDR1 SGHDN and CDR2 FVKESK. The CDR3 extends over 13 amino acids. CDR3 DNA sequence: TGTGCCAGCAGCCAAGGACGGTCGGATACGCAGTATTTT. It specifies CASSQGRSDTQYF.

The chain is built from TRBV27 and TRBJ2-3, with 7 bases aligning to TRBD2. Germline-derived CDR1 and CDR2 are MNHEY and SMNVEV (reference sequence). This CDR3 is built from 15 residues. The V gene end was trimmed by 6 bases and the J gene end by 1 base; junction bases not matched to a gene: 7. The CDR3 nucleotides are TGTGCCAGCAGGGGGGGGTACGTGGGCACAGATACGCAGTATTTT. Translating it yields CASRGGYVGTDTQYF.

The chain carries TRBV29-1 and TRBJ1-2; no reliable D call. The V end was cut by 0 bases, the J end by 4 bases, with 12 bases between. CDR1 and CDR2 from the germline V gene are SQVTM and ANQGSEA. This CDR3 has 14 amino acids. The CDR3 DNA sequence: TGCAGCGTTGAAGATCGCACCGAAGCCTATGGCTACACCTTC. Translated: CSVEDRTEAYGYTF.

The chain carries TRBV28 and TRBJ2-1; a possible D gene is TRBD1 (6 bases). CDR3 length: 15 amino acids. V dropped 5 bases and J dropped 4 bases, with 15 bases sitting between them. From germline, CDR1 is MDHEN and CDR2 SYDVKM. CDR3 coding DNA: TGTGCCAGCAGTCGGTCCCGGGACATTTACAATGAGCAGTTCTTC. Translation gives CASSRSRDIYNEQFF.

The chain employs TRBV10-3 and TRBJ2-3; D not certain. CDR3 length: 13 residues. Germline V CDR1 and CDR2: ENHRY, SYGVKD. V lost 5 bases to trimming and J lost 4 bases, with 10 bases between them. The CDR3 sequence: CAISSRASDTQYF. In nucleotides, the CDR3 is TGTGCCATCAGTAGCCGTGCGTCAGATACGCAGTATTTT.

The CDR3 DNA sequence: TGCGCCAGCAGTGAGGGGACAGTTAATCAGCCCCAGCATTTT. Translation gives CASSEGTVNQPQHF. This chain uses TRBV10-1 with TRBJ1-5, with 7 bases lining up with TRBD1. Germline assignment: CDR1 WNHNN and CDR2 SYGVQD (reference sequence). The ends lost 2 bases at V and 4 bases at J; junction bases unmatched: 2. The CDR3 totals 14 residues.

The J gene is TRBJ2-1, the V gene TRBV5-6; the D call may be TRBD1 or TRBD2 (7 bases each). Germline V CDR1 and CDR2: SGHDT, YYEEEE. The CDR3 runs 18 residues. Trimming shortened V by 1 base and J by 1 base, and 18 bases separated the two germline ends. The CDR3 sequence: CASSLLKGGGASYNEQFF. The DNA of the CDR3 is TGTGCCAGCAGCTTGTTAAAGGGAGGGGGCGCATCCTACAATGAGCAGTTCTTC.